This T cell receptor (beta chain) was captured by sequencing in a study of blood T cell repertoires in COVID-19. Overall study: The origin of the acute and convalescent COVID-19 samples was the United States, Italy and Spain. Nucleic acid was either cDNA or gDNA, and it came from T cells, B-cell-depleted T cells, or PBMCs.

The authors' processing: Cell counts per sample came from amplifying reference gene primers. The repertoire was sequenced with immunoSEQ multiplex PCR; TCRdb's copy has only in-frame clones and lacks some. The DNA was the basis for D and trimming; V, J and clone size are from that table. Seen here are 410,000 or so clones, approximately 91% observed once, and the top ten hold around 1.5%. Seattle patients were enrolled while actively infected and followed longitudinally. Unmatched junction bases numbered 15, after V lost 5 bases and J lost 13 bases. Germline V gene lookup returns CDR1 SGHTA and CDR2 FQGNSA. The CDR3 contains 17 residues.

The receptor was isolated from a middle-aged woman with COVID-19, enrolled during active disease. This sequence joins TRBV7-2 and TRBJ2-1, with TRBD2 matching over 15 bases. Sample: peripheral blood. CDR3 coding DNA: TGTGCCAGCAGCCCATCAACGGGACTAGCGGGAGGAGGGAAACAGTTCTTC. This codes for CASSPSTGLAGGGKQFF.